These 17 T cell receptor beta chains were all obtained from the same sample, sequenced in a study of blood T cell repertoires in COVID-19. TCRdb's table, derived via immunoSEQ multiplex PCR, lists solely in-frame clones and lacks some. The sample records roughly 120,000 clones, about nine tenths being singletons. Sequenced input: peripheral blood. All receptors come from a man aged 55-75 years with COVID-19, enrolled during active disease.

CDR3 in amino acids: CASSPGQGSQPQHF. The CDR3 DNA follows: TGTGCCAGCTCGCCGGGACAGGGGTCTCAGCCCCAGCATTTT. The genes are TRBV18 and TRBJ1-5; TRBD1 aligns across 10 bases. With 6 bases clipped from V and 6 bases from J, the junction kept 5 bases outside the gene matches. CDR3 size: 14 residues. Germline-derived CDR1 and CDR2 are KGHSH and LQKENI.

This clone was detected a few times. This chain joins TRBV6-5 and TRBJ2-7; TRBD1 matches at 8 bases. This CDR3 spans 13 amino acids. V trimming: 8 bases; J trimming: 5 bases; junction bases outside the gene matches: 8. Looked up from germline, CDR1 is MNHEY and CDR2 is SVGAGI. The CDR3 DNA reads as TGTGCCAGCTACGGACAGGGCAGCGACGAGCAGTACTTC. This codes for CASYGQGSDEQYF.

The rearrangement links TRBV5-1 to TRBJ2-2; 8 nucleotides match TRBD1. CDR3 size: 13 residues. The ends lost 5 bases at V and 7 bases at J; junction bases unmatched: 4. The V gene's germline CDR1 is SGHRS and CDR2 YFSETQ. The CDR3, as DNA: TGCGCCAGCAGAAGGACAGGGTACGGGGAGCTGTTTTTT. Protein: CASRRTGYGELFF.

The genes are TRBV30 and TRBJ1-1; D is possibly TRBD1 (6 bases). V was pared by 0 bases and J by 1 base, with 6 bases between. Germline assignment: CDR1 GTSNPN and CDR2 SVGIG (reference sequence). The CDR3 totals 13 residues. The CDR3 region is CAWSVQGNTEAFF. CDR3 sequence (DNA): TGTGCCTGGAGTGTACAGGGGAACACTGAAGCTTTCTTT. The full variable domain, its missing parts supplied by reference TRBV30 and TRBJ1-1, is SQTIHQWPATLVQPVGSPLSLECTVEGTSNPNLYWYRQAAGRGLQLLFYSVGIGQISSEVPQNLSASRPQDRQFILSSKKLLLSDSGFYLCAWSVQGNTEAFFGQGTRLTVV.

V gene TRBV27 combines with J gene TRBJ1-1; 8 bases agree with TRBD1. This CDR3 has 16 residues. Germline-derived CDR1 and CDR2 are MNHEY and SMNVEV (reference sequence). J was trimmed by 5 bases and V by 4 bases; bases with no gene match: 12. The CDR3: CASSSYYRGSGTEAFF. CDR3 coding DNA: TGTGCCAGCAGTTCCTACTACAGGGGGTCGGGGACTGAAGCTTTCTTT.

The chain is built from TRBV10-3 and TRBJ2-7; the match to TRBD2 covers 10 bases. The V gene's germline CDR1 is ENHRY and CDR2 SYGVKD. The CDR3 extends over 15 amino acids. J lost 4 bases, V lost 0 bases, and 3 bases had no gene match. Here the CDR3 reads CAISESASGRYEQYF. The DNA for the CDR3 is TGTGCCATCAGTGAGTCGGCTAGCGGGAGATACGAGCAGTACTTC.

V gene TRBV7-6 combines with J gene TRBJ2-5, with TRBD2 identical over 8 bases. From germline, CDR1 is SGHVS and CDR2 FNYEAQ. The CDR3 runs to 15 residues. With V trimmed by 1 base and J by 4 bases, 5 bases remained unmatched. The CDR3 loop is CASSLGGSGIETQYF. The CDR3 region has the DNA TGTGCCAGCAGCTTAGGAGGTAGCGGGATAGAGACCCAGTACTTC. Drawing the rest from reference TRBV7-6 and TRBJ2-5, the complete variable domain is GAGVSQSPRYKVTKRGQDVALRCDPISGHVSLYWYRQALGQGPEFLTYFNYEAQQDKSGLPNDRFSAERPEGSISTLTIQRTEQRDSAMYRCASSLGGSGIETQYFGPGTRLLVL.

This sequence joins TRBV27 and TRBJ2-7; weak D call: TRBD1 (6 bases). This CDR3 spans 16 amino acids. Trimming took off 3 bases at V and 2 bases at J, with 17 bases between the two ends. Germline V gene sequence: CDR1 MNHEY, CDR2 SMNVEV (reference sequence). The CDR3 loop is CASSLGVTGITYEQYF. CDR3 nucleotides: TGTGCCAGCAGTTTGGGGGTCACAGGGATTACCTACGAGCAGTACTTC.

V is TRBV4-1 and J is TRBJ1-6; D gene ambiguous. There are 15 residues in the CDR3. The V gene lost 2 bases and the J gene lost 8 bases, with 13 bases spanning the gap. CDR1 MGHRA and CDR2 YSYEKL come from the germline V gene. The CDR3 is CASSQTGKTDSPLHF. The DNA of the CDR3 is TGCGCCAGCAGCCAAACCGGGAAGACCGATTCACCCCTCCACTTT.

V is TRBV7-9 and J is TRBJ1-5, with TRBD1 matching 7 bases. V shed 4 bases, J shed 0 bases, and the junction held 9 bases outside the gene matches. CDR1 and CDR2 from the germline V gene are SEHNR and FQNEAQ (reference sequence). The CDR3 totals 17 residues. Here the CDR3 reads CASSSTGRGGSNQPQHF. The CDR3 nucleotides read TGTGCCAGCAGCTCGACAGGGAGAGGGGGTAGCAATCAGCCCCAGCATTTT.

The chain carries TRBV24-1 and TRBJ2-2; TRBD2 matches at 11 bases. V was pared by 7 bases and J by 6 bases, with 21 bases of the junction left unmatched. The CDR3 is 20 amino acids. Germline-derived CDR1 and CDR2 are KGHDR and SFDVKD. The chain's CDR3 is CATRSDKPDTSGRWAGELFF. In DNA form, the CDR3 reads TGTGCCACCAGATCAGATAAGCCGGATACTAGCGGGAGATGGGCCGGGGAGCTGTTTTTT.

This clone was seen once. The chain couples TRBV15 to TRBJ2-1; D is perhaps TRBD1 (5 bases). CDR1 LNHNV and CDR2 YYDKDF come from the germline V gene (reference sequence). The CDR3 runs 15 residues. Deletions cut 2 bases from V and 3 bases from J, with 11 bases between. The CDR3 loop reads CATSRRTGYYNEQFF. CDR3 DNA sequence: TGTGCCACCAGCAGACGAACAGGTTACTACAATGAGCAGTTCTTC.

The chain is built from TRBV2 and TRBJ2-7; a weak D match, TRBD2 (5 bases). This CDR3 region has 13 residues. V shed 4 bases and J shed 7 bases, with 14 bases lying between them. Germline loops: CDR1 SNHLY, CDR2 FYNNEI. The CDR3 reads CASSGRGSWEQYF. CDR3 nucleotides: TGTGCCAGCAGTGGACGGGGTAGCTGGGAGCAGTACTTC.

Notes on this clone: Mismatch with germline at one junction end may stem from a read error. This chain links TRBV19 with TRBJ1-3; D not resolved. This CDR3 has 14 residues. Germline V gene lookup returns CDR1 LNHDA and CDR2 SQIVND (reference sequence). The CDR3 DNA reads TGTGCCAGTAGTATAGATCCCTCTCGAAACACCATATATTTT. This codes for CASSIDPSRNTIYF.

The chain combines TRBV28 with TRBJ2-7; the D gene is possibly TRBD2 (6 bases). Germline values: CDR1 MDHEN, CDR2 SYDVKM. Trimming removed 4 bases from V and 2 bases from J, with 18 bases in between. The CDR3 covers 16 residues. The CDR3 reads CASSSHGSGTPYEQYF. Written as DNA, the CDR3 is TGTGCCAGCAGTTCCCACGGGAGCGGTACCCCCTACGAGCAGTACTTC.

The rearrangement links TRBV6-5 to TRBJ2-1; TRBD1 matches at 11 bases. The V gene end was trimmed by 11 bases and the J gene end by 7 bases; junction bases not matched to a gene: 10. The CDR3 sequence is 14 residues long. From germline, CDR1 is MNHEY and CDR2 SVGAGI. In DNA form, the CDR3 reads TGTGCCGTCCGACCCGGGACAGGGGGGAATGAGCAGTTCTTC. Translated, it gives CAVRPGTGGNEQFF.

This chain connects TRBV5-4 to TRBJ1-1; D is unclear. CDR3 length: 15 residues. Germline CDR1 and CDR2: SGHNT and YYREEE (reference sequence). The ends were cut back, 0 bases at V and 0 bases at J, with 9 bases in the middle. The CDR3 spells CASSLGGGVNTEAFF. DNA of the CDR3: TGTGCCAGCAGCTTGGGAGGCGGCGTGAACACTGAAGCTTTCTTT. The variable domain in full, completed from reference TRBV5-4 and TRBJ1-1, reads ETGVTQSPTHLIKTRGQQVTLRCSSQSGHNTVSWYQQALGQGPQFIFQYYREEENGRGNFPPRFSGLQFPNYSSELNVNALELDDSALYLCASSLGGGVNTEAFFGQGTRLTVV.